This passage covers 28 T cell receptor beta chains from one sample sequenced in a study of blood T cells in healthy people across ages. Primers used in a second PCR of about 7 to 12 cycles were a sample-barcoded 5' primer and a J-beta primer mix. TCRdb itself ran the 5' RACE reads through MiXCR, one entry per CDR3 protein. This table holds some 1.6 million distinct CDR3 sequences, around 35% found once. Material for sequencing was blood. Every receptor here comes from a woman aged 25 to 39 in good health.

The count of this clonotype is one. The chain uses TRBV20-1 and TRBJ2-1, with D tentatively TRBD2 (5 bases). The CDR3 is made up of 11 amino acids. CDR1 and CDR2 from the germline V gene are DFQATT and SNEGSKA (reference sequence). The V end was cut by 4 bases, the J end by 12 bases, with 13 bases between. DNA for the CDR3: TGCAGTGCTAATGAGGGCGATGGGCAGTTCTTC. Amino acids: CSANEGDGQFF.

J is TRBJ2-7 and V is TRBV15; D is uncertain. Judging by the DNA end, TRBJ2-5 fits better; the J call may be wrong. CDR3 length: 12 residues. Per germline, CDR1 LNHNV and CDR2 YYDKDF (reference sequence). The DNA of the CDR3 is TGTGTCATCCGGCGGCCAGGCGAGACCCAGTACTTC. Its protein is CVIRRPGETQYF.

The CDR3 reads CSARRAGTDTQYF. As DNA, the CDR3 is TGCAGTGCTAGAAGAGCGGGCACAGATACGCAGTATTTT. The chain uses TRBV20-1 and TRBJ2-3, with D possibly TRBD2 on 5 matching bases. Germline V gene data show CDR1 as DFQATT and CDR2 as SNEGSKA (reference sequence). Trimming shortened V by 2 bases and J by 1 base, and 7 bases separated the two germline ends. This CDR3 has 13 residues.

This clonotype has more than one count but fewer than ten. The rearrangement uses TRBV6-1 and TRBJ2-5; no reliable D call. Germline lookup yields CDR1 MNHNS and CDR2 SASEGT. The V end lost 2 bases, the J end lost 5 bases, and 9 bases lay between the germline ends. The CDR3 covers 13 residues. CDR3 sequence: CASSENGFETQYF. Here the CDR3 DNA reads TGTGCCAGCAGTGAAAACGGATTCGAGACCCAGTACTTC.

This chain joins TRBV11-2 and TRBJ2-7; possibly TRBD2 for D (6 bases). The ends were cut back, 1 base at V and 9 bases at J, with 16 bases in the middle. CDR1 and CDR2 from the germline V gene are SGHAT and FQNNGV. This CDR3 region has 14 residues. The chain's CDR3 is CASSLGPTGTGQYF. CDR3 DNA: TGTGCCAGCAGCTTAGGTCCAACCGGGACTGGGCAGTACTTC. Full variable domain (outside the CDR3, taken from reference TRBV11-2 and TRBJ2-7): EAGVAQSPRYKIIEKRQSVAFWCNPISGHATLYWYQQILGQGPKLLIQFQNNGVVDDSQLPKDRFSAERLKGVDSTLKIQPAKLEDSAVYLCASSLGPTGTGQYFGPGTRLTVT.

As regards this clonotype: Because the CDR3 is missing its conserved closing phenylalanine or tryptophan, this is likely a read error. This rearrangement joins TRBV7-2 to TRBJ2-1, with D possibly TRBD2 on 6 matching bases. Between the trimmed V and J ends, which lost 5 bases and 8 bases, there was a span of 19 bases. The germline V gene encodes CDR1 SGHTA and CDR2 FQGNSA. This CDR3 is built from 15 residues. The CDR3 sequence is CASSMGLRGHDEQFC. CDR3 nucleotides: TGTGCCAGCAGCATGGGACTCCGAGGCCACGATGAGCAGTTCTGC.

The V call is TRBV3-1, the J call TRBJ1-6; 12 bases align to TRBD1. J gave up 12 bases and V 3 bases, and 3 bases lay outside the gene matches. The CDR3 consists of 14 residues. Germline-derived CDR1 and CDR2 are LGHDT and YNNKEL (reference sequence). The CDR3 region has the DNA TGTGCCAGCAGCCACGGGACAGGGGGCATACCCCTCCACTTT. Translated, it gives CASSHGTGGIPLHF.

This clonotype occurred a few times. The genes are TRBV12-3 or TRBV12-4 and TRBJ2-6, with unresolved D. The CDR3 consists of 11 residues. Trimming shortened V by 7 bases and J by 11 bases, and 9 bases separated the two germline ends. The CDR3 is CASTHSDVLTF. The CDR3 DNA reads TGTGCCAGCACCCACAGCGACGTCCTGACTTTC.

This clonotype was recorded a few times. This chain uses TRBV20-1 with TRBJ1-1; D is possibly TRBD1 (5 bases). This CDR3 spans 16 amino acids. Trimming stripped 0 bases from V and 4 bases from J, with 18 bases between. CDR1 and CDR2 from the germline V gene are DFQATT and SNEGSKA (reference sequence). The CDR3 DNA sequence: TGCAGTGCTAGAGATAGCCGGACACTCGGGGGCACTGAAGCTTTCTTT. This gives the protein CSARDSRTLGGTEAFF.

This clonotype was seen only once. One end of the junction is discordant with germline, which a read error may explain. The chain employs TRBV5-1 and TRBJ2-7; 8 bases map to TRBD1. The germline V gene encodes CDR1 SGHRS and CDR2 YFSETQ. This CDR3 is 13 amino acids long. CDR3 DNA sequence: TGCGCCGGCAGCTTGGACAGGGTGTACGAGCAGTACTTC. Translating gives CAGSLDRVYEQYF.

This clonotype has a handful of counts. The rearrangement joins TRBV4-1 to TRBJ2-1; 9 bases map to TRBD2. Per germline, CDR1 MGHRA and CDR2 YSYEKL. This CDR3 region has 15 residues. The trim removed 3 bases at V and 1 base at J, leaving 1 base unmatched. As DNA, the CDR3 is TGCGCCAGCAGCCATCTAGCGGGATCCTACAATGAGCAGTTCTTC. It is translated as CASSHLAGSYNEQFF.

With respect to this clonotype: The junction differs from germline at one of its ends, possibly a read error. The CDR3 nucleotides are TGTGCCGGCAGGAGGGACAGGGGGAATTCACCCCTCCACTTT. Translated: CAGRRDRGNSPLHF. The V call is TRBV28, the J call TRBJ1-6; TRBD1 agrees at 11 bases. Germline CDR1 MDHEN, CDR2 SYDVKM. This CDR3 region has 14 residues.

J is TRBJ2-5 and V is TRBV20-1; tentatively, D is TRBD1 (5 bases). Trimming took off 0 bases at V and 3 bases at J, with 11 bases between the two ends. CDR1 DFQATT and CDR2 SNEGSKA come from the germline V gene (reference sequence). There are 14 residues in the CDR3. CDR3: CSARDRTLKETQYF. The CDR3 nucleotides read TGCAGTGCTAGAGATCGGACACTCAAAGAGACCCAGTACTTC.

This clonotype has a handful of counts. The CDR3 coding sequence is TGCAGTGCTAGAGATGGGAGAGGGGTGAATCCCTATAGCAATCAGCCCCAGCATTTT. This sequence encodes CSARDGRGVNPYSNQPQHF. The chain links TRBV20-1 to TRBJ1-5; perhaps TRBD1 as D (5 bases). Germline V gives CDR1 DFQATT, CDR2 SNEGSKA (reference sequence). Trimming took off 0 bases at V and 0 bases at J, with 21 bases between the two ends. The CDR3 extends over 19 amino acids.

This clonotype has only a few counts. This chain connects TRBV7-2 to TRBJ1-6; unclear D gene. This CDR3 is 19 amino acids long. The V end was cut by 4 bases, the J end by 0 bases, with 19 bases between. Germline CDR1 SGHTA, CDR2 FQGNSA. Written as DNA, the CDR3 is TGTGCCAGCAGCTACAATGCCCCGGCGGAGAGCTCCTATAATTCACCCCTCCACTTT. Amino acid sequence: CASSYNAPAESSYNSPLHF. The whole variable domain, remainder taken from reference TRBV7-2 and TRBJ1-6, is GAGVSQSPSNKVTEKGKDVELRCDPISGHTALYWYRQSLGQGLEFLIYFQGNSAPDKSGLPSDRFSAERTGGSVSTLTIQRTQQEDSAVYLCASSYNAPAESSYNSPLHFGNGTRLTVT.

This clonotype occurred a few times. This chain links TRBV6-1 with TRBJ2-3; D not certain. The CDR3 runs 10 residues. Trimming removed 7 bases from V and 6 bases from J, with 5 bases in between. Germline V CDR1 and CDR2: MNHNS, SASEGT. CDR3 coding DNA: TGTGCCAGCAATCAGGATACGCAGTATTTT. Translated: CASNQDTQYF.

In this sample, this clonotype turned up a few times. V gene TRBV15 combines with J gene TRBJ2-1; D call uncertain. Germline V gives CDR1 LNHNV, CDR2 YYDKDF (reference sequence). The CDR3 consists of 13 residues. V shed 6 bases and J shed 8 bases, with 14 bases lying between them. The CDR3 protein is CATRTNVGHEQFF. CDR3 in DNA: TGTGCCACCAGAACGAATGTAGGGCATGAGCAGTTCTTC.

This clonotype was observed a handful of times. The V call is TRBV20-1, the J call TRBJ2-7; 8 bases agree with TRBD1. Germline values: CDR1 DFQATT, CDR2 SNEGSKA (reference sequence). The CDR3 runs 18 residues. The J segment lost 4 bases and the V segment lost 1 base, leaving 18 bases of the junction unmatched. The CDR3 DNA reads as TGCAGTGCTAGAGCTGGACAGGGCTTCGAGCGAGATTTTTACGAGCAGTACTTC. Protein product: CSARAGQGFERDFYEQYF.

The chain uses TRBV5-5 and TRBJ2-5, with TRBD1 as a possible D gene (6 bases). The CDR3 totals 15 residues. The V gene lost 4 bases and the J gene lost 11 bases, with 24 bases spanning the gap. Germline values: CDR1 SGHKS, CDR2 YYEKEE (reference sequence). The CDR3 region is CASSLDRDKYNEQYF. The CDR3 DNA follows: TGTGCCAGCAGCCTGGACAGAGACAAATACAATGAGCAGTACTTC.

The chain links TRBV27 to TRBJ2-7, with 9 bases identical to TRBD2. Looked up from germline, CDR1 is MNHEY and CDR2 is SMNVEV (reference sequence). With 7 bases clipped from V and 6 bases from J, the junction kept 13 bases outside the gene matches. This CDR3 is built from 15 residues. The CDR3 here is CASKIGLAIVSEQYF. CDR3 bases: TGTGCCAGCAAGATCGGACTAGCGATAGTAAGCGAGCAGTACTTC.

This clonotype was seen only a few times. The CDR3 sequence is CASINQQRTNYEQYF. For the CDR3, the DNA is TGTGCCAGCATAAACCAGCAAAGGACCAACTACGAGCAGTACTTC. The chain employs TRBV28 and TRBJ2-7; D not resolved. The germline gives CDR1 MDHEN, CDR2 SYDVKM. V was clipped by 7 bases and J by 3 bases, with 19 bases between them. This CDR3 spans 15 amino acids.

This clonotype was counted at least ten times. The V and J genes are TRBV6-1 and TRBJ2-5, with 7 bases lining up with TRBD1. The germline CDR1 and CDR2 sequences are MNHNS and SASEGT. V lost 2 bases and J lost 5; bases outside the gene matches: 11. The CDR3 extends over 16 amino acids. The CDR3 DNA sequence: TGTGCCAGCAGTGAACAGCCGGGACAGTTTGATGAGACCCAGTACTTC. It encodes CASSEQPGQFDETQYF.

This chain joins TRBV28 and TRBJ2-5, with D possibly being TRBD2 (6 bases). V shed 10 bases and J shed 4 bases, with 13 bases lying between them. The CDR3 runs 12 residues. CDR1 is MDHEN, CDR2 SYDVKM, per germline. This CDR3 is CATGGFPETQYF. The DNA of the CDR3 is TGTGCCACCGGGGGATTCCCAGAGACCCAGTACTTC.

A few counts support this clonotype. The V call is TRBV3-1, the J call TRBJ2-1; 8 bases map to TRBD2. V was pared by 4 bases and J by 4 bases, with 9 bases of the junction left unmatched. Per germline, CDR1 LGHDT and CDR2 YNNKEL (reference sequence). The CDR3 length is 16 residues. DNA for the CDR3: TGTGCCAGCAGCCCGGCTGGGCGGGGGGCGTACAATGAGCAGTTCTTC. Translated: CASSPAGRGAYNEQFF.

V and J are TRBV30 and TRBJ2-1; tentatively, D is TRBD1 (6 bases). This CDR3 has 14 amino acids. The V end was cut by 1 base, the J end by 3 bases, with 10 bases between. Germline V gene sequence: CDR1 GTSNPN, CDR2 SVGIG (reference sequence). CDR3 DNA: TGTGCCTGGAGTGGGGTCAGGGGCTACAATGAGCAGTTCTTC. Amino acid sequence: CAWSGVRGYNEQFF.

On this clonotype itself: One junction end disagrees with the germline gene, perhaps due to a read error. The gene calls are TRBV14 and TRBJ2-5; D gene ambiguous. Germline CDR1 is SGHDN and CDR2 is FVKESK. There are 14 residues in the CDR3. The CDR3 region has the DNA TGTGCCAGCAACCAAGTATGGTTCGGAGAGACCCAGTACTTC. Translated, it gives CASNQVWFGETQYF.

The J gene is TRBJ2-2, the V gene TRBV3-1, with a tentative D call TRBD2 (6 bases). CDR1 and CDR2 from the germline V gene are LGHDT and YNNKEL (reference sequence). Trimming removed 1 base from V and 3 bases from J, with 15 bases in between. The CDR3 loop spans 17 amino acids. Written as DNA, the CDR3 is TGTGCCAGCAGCCAAGGGGCTAGGGAGGTCGACACCGGGGAGCTGTTTTTT. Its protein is CASSQGAREVDTGELFF. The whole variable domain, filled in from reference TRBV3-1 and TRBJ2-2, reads DTAVSQTPKYLVTQMGNDKSIKCEQNLGHDTMYWYKQDSKKFLKIMFSYNNKELIINETVPNRFSPKSPDKAHLNLHINSLELGDSAVYFCASSQGAREVDTGELFFGEGSRLTVL.

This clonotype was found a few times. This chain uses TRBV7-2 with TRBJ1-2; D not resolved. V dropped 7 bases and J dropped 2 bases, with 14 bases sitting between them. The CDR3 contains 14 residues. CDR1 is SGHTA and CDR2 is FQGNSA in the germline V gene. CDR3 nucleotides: TGTGCCAGCACCAGACCCCAGGAGAACTATGGCTACACCTTC. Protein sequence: CASTRPQENYGYTF.